This T cell receptor (beta chain) was found in a study of beta chain features in type 1 diabetes. Whole-study context: Healthy donors, compared against patients, showed similar age, gender and cell yields. Findings of the study overall: The study found fewer insertions and more deletions at VDJ junctions in type 1 diabetes patients. Equally in patients and controls, shorter templates might have been favored by PCR. In all four CD4+ subsets, TCRB CDR3 length was significantly, moderately reduced in type 1 diabetes.

The single heparinised draw taken from each donor contained 90 to 150 mL of blood on average. About this clone: Its antigen is unknown.

cDNA synthesis used the whole RNA isolate, giving expressed TCRB sequences. This table comes from immunoSEQ multiplex PCR, and its TCRdb copy is limited to in-frame clones, with some not included. The sample lists some 370,000 clones, around 10% occurring once. Per the germline V gene, CDR1 is MGHDK and CDR2 is SYGVNS. The V gene end was trimmed by 7 bases and the J gene end by 8 bases; junction bases not matched to a gene: 9. The CDR3 has 13 amino acids. The sample consisted of central memory CD4+ T cells from blood. The chain carries TRBV25-1 and TRBJ1-2, with TRBD1 identical over 8 bases. This TCR was sampled from a young man with type 1 diabetes. The chain's CDR3 is CASTLGQAGGYTF. DNA of the CDR3: TGTGCCAGCACCCTGGGACAGGCAGGCGGCTACACCTTC.